These T cell receptor beta chains were read from a single sample in a study of blood T cell repertoires in COVID-19. Using immunoSEQ multiplex PCR, the repertoire was profiled, and TCRdb retains in-frame clones only, with some absent. The top ten hold 25% to 30% of the sample, which has 95,000 to 150,000 clones, less than 90% seen once. Sequenced sample: peripheral blood. These receptors came from a woman older than 75 with acute or convalescent COVID-19. The CDR3 runs from the conserved cysteine through the conserved F or W. A D gene is named only where the DNA matches it firmly. Clone sizes are given selectively: once, few, many, or a class where the clone is expanded.

TRBJ1-1,TRBV6-5,-,-,TGTGCCAGCAAAGAAGACTTCAACACTGAAGCTTTCTTT,CASKEDFNTEAFF
TRBJ2-1,TRBV4-1,-,-,TGCGCCAGCAGCCAATTGGCGGAAACCTACAATGAGCAGTTCTTC,CASSQLAETYNEQFF
TRBJ2-1,TRBV7-3,-,-,TGTGCCAGCAGCTTCGAGGGGGGGCAAAATGAGCAGTTCTTC,CASSFEGGQNEQFF
TRBJ1-5,TRBV2,-,-,TGTGCCAGCAGTCTTAACAGGGATCCCGGTATCTTTACCCAGCATTTT,CASSLNRDPGIFTQHF
TRBJ2-1,TRBV5-1,-,TRBD1,TGCGCCAGCCAGGCCCCCCGGGACAGGGGGCTTCGTGGGTTCTCGAATGAGCAGTTCTTC,CASQAPRDRGLRGFSNEQFF
TRBJ2-3,TRBV19,-,-,TGTGCCAGTAACCTCGGAAACGGGGTCCGCACAGATACGCAGTATTTT,CASNLGNGVRTDTQYF
TRBJ2-7,TRBV5-1,few,-,TGCGCCAGCAGCTCTCTGCAGGGTAACTACGAGCAGTACTTC,CASSSLQGNYEQYF
TRBJ1-1,TRBV18,-,TRBD1,TGTGCCAGCTCACCATCGACAGGGCCGGGAGCTTTCTTT,CASSPSTGPGAFF
TRBJ1-1,TRBV6-5,-,-,TGTGCCAGCAGTCCCCACAAGAACACTGAAGCTTTCTTT,CASSPHKNTEAFF
TRBJ1-4,TRBV5-1,-,TRBD1,TGCGCCAGCAGCTTGGCCCTCGGGACAGATCTTGAAAAACTGTTTTTT,CASSLALGTDLEKLFF
TRBJ2-3,TRBV5-5,few,-,TGTGCCAGCAGCTTGGCCCCACAGGGCCAGGATAATTTT,CASSLAPQGQDNF
TRBJ1-1,TRBV6-1,-,TRBD1,TGTGCCAGCAGTGAAGGGTACTCCAGGGGGGAGGCTTTCTTT,CASSEGYSRGEAFF
TRBJ2-1,TRBV2,-,TRBD2,TGTGCCAGCAGCGAGGGCGGGACTAGCGAAATGTATGAGCAGTTCTTC,CASSEGGTSEMYEQFF
TRBJ1-1,TRBV6-1,-,TRBD1,TGTGCCAGCAGTGGCTCCGGGACAGGGGTGATCCTGCCTGAAGCTTTCTTT,CASSGSGTGVILPEAFF
TRBJ1-4,TRBV5-4,-,-,TGTGCCAGCAGCTTTAGGGAGGCTAATGAAAAACTGTTTTTT,CASSFREANEKLFF
TRBJ1-5,TRBV23-1,-,TRBD1,TGCGCCAGCAGTCAAGTACTCGACAGGGGGCATCCGTGTAGCAATCAGCCCCAGCATTTT,CASSQVLDRGHPCSNQPQHF
TRBJ1-1,TRBV7-3,many,-,TGTGCCAGCAGCTTAAGGGCTGGGTTGGCTGAAGCTTTCTTT,CASSLRAGLAEAFF
TRBJ1-2,TRBV29-1,-,-,TGCAGCGTCGCGGGGGTAATGAACTATGGCTACACCTTC,CSVAGVMNYGYTF
TRBJ2-7,TRBV6-6,-,-,TGTGCCAGCAGCCCCGCGGCCCAGGAGCAGTACTTC,CASSPAAQEQYF
TRBJ2-2,TRBV7-3,-,-,TGTGCCAGCGCACAGGTTACCGGGGAGCTGTTTTTT,CASAQVTGELFF
TRBJ2-3,TRBV19,-,TRBD2,TGTGCCAGTAGCCGCGGGGGGGGCTCAGATACGCAGTATTTT,CASSRGGGSDTQYF
TRBJ2-3,TRBV5-1,-,TRBD2,TGCGCCAGCAGCGTGAGTTTAAGCGGGGGCCCGGAGGATACGCAGTATTTT,CASSVSLSGGPEDTQYF
TRBJ1-1,TRBV11-2,-,-,TGTGCCAGCAGCCCAGAGGCAACAGGCTATGAAGCTTTCTTT,CASSPEATGYEAFF
TRBJ1-1,TRBV3-1/TRBV3-2,-,-,TGTGCCAGCAGCCAGGGCAGGGTTGAAGCTTTCTTT,CASSQGRVEAFF
TRBJ1-6,TRBV7-2,-,-,TGTGCCAGCAGCTTAGAGCGGAATTCACCCCTCCACTTT,CASSLERNSPLHF
TRBJ1-6,TRBV15,-,-,TGTGCCACCAGCAGAGATTTGGGGGGGAATAGTTCACCCCTCCACTTT,CATSRDLGGNSSPLHF
TRBJ1-1,TRBV6-2/TRBV6-3,-,-,TGTGCCAGCAGTGGACAGAGGAACACTGAAGCTTTCTTT,CASSGQRNTEAFF
TRBJ2-5,TRBV20-1,-,-,TGCAGTGCTAGACAGCAAGAGACCCAGTACTTC,CSARQQETQYF
TRBJ2-5,TRBV18,-,TRBD2,TGTGCCAGCTCACCATCCCTAGCGGGGGGACAAGAGACCCAGTACTTC,CASSPSLAGGQETQYF
TRBJ1-6,TRBV2,-,-,TGTGCCAGCAGGGACACCCTCGGGCGGTCACCCCTCCACTTT,CASRDTLGRSPLHF
TRBJ1-1,TRBV5-1,-,-,TGCGCCAGCAGCTTGGCTGGGACACCCAACACTGAAGCTTTCTTT,CASSLAGTPNTEAFF
TRBJ1-1,TRBV15,few,-,TGTGCCACATCGATGACCGACAGCCTCCAAGCTTTCTTT,CATSMTDSLQAFF
TRBJ2-7,TRBV4-2,once,TRBD2,TGTGCCAGCAGCCAAGATGGCGGGGGGACCTACGAGCAGTACTTC,CASSQDGGGTYEQYF
TRBJ1-2,TRBV7-9,-,-,TGTGCCAGCAGCCCCGAGGGGGGGGGCTACACCTTC,CASSPEGGGYTF